A selection of T cell receptor beta chains follows, all from one sample in a study of metastatic and nonmetastatic thyroid tumors. TCRdb reanalyzed the PCR reads with MiXCR. The table has approximately 5,200 clones, around a third seen once; the top ten hold 16%. The sequenced sample was tumor tissue. Receptor source: a male donor with papillary thyroid cancer or a benign thyroid nodule (not recorded which). Some clones in this sample may be carry-over from other donors' samples. Each CDR3 is given with its conserved first and last residue. A D gene is named only where the DNA matches it firmly. Size values are once, few and many counts, or a class for expanded clones, and some rows have none.

D	J	V	size	DNA	CDR3
NA	TRBJ1-6	TRBV27	few	TGTGCCAGCAGTTTATTAGTGGGGGTCGATTCACCCCTCCACTTT	CASSLLVGVDSPLHF
NA	TRBJ1-5	TRBV9	medium-sized	TGTGCCAGCAGCGTAGGGGCAGAGTTTAGCAATCAGCCCCAGCATTTT	CASSVGAEFSNQPQHF
NA	TRBJ1-3	TRBV5-1	NA	TGCGCCAGCAGCTTGGACAGACACCCCTCTGGAAACACCATATATTTT	CASSLDRHPSGNTIYF
NA	TRBJ2-2	TRBV9	once	TGTGCCAGCAGCGTAGGATTTGGAACCGGGGAGCTGTTTTTT	CASSVGFGTGELFF
NA	TRBJ1-5	TRBV20-1	NA	TGCAGTGCTAGAGATGGTCAGCCGCCGAATTATAGCAATCAGCCCCAGCATTTT	CSARDGQPPNYSNQPQHF
TRBD1	TRBJ1-1	TRBV11-2	NA	TGTGCCAGCAGCTCAGACAGGGCCTCGGAAGCTTTCTTT	CASSSDRASEAFF
NA	TRBJ1-2	TRBV11-2	NA	TGTGCCAGCAGCTTAGGTGGGGCTAACTATGGCTACACCTTC	CASSLGGANYGYTF
TRBD2	TRBJ2-3	TRBV6-2/TRBV6-3	NA	TGTGCCAGCAGTTACTCGGAAGCGGGGACGACAGATACGCAGTATTTT	CASSYSEAGTTDTQYF
TRBD1	TRBJ2-5	TRBV6-1	few	TGTGCCAGCAGTACCCTGGACAGGGGAGAGACCCAGTACTTC	CASSTLDRGETQYF
NA	TRBJ2-7	TRBV12-3/TRBV12-4	few	TGTGCCAGCAGGCCAGGGGTGGTGGGTGAGCAGTACTTC	CASRPGVVGEQYF
NA	TRBJ2-7	TRBV11-2	NA	TGTGCCAGCAGCTTAAGAGGAAACAGACTAAGCTCCTACGAGCAGTACTTC	CASSLRGNRLSSYEQYF
NA	TRBJ1-6	TRBV9	large	TGTGCCAGCAGCCCCAGTGGGGGGAAGGGGTCACCCCTCCACTTT	CASSPSGGKGSPLHF
NA	TRBJ2-5	TRBV30	medium-sized	TGTGCCTGGAGTGAAGGAGTAGGGATGTGGGAGACCCAGTACTTC	CAWSEGVGMWETQYF
NA	TRBJ2-3	TRBV5-1	few	TGCGCCAGCAGCCCCGGGGGTGGCACAGATACGCAGTATTTT	CASSPGGGTDTQYF
TRBD2	TRBJ2-7	TRBV4-2	once	TGTGCCAGCAGCCAGACTAGCGGGAGCTCCTACGAGCAGTACTTC	CASSQTSGSSYEQYF
NA	TRBJ1-2	TRBV10-3	NA	TGTGCCATCAGTGAATGGGGTACAGTCTATGGCTACACCTTC	CAISEWGTVYGYTF